Sequencing of this T cell receptor (beta chain) was carried out in a study of T cells in Graves' hyperthyroidism and ophthalmopathy. This clonotype has a count of ten or more. Its antigen is as yet unknown. Study-wide findings and caveats: In blood, most of the thyroid clonotypes expanded above 0.001 were also present.

V was pared by 2 bases and J by 5 bases, with 13 bases between. CDR3 length: 14 amino acids. Germline V gene lookup returns CDR1 SGHTS and CDR2 YDEGEE. RNA transcripts provided the source from which TCR beta CDR3 regions were amplified. The HTBI primer set served for first-round RT-PCR of the TCR CDR3. One entry per CDR3 protein results from TCRdb running MiXCR on the multiplex PCR reads. The data hold hundreds of thousands of distinct CDR3 sequences, with over 15% observed a single time. Specimen: blood. This receptor was identified in a woman aged 45-65 years with Graves' hyperthyroidism that later progressed to Graves' ophthalmopathy. The V gene is TRBV5-8, the J gene TRBJ2-5; TRBD2 might be the D (6 bases). CDR3 in amino acids: CASSLRREMETQYF. In DNA, the CDR3 is TGTGCCAGCAGCTTAAGGAGGGAGATGGAGACCCAGTACTTC. Full variable domain (missing parts from reference TRBV5-8 and TRBJ2-5): EAGVTQSPTHLIKTRGQQATLRCSPISGHTSVYWYQQALGLGLQFLLWYDEGEERNRGNFPPRFSGRQFPNYSSELNVNALELEDSALYLCASSLRREMETQYFGPGTRLLVL.